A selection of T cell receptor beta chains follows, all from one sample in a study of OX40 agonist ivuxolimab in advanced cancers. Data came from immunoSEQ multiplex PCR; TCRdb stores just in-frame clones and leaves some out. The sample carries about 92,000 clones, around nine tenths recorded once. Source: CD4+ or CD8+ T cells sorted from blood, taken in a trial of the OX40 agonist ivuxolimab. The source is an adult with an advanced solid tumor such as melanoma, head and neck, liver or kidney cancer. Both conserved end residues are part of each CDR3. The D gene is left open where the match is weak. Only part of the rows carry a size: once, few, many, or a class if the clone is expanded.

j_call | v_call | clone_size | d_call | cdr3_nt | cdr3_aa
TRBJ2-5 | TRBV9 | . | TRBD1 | TGTGCCAGCAGCCCAACGGGACAGGCAAGAGGACAAGAGACCCAGTACTTC | CASSPTGQARGQETQYF
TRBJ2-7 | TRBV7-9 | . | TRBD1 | TGTGCCAGCAGCCCCGGGACAGACTACGAGCAGTACTTC | CASSPGTDYEQYF
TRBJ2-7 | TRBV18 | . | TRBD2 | TGTGCCAGCTCACCACCGGGACTAGCCTACGAGCAGTACTTC | CASSPPGLAYEQYF
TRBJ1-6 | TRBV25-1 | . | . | TGTGCCAGCAGTGTCCCAAATTCATCCCTCCACTTT | CASSVPNSSLHF
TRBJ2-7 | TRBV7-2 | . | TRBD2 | TGTGCCAGCAGCCCTTCTTACGGGAGGGCCTTCGAGCAGTACTTC | CASSPSYGRAFEQYF
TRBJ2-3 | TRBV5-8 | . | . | TGTGCCAGCAGCTTGGCCTCCAGGGCTCGAAATACGCAGTATTTT | CASSLASRARNTQYF
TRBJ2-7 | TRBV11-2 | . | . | TGTGCCAGCAGCTTACGATCGGGCCTCGAGCAGTACTTC | CASSLRSGLEQYF
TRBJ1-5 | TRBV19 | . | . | TGTGCCAGTAGTATTACCGTTAATCAGCCCCAGCATTTT | CASSITVNQPQHF
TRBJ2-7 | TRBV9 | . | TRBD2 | TGTGCCAGCAGCGTAGAGGGCGGGAGATTCACGTACGAGCAGTACTTC | CASSVEGGRFTYEQYF
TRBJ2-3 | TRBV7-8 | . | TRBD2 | TGTGCCAGCAGCGGAAAGACTAGCGGGATGGGTACGCAGTATTTT | CASSGKTSGMGTQYF
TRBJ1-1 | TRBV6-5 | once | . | TGTGCCAGCAGTCGATACGCAATGAACACTGAAGCTTTCTTT | CASSRYAMNTEAFF
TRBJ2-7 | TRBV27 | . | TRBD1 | TGTGCCAGCAGTCGAACAGGGGGCTTGGGGGAGCAGTACTTC | CASSRTGGLGEQYF
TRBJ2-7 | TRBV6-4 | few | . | TGTGCCAGCAGAGCAGGGAAGCGGCAATCCTACGAGCAGTACTTC | CASRAGKRQSYEQYF
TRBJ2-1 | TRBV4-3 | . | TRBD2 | TGCGCCAGCAGCGCGAGCGGGAGCCCCTACAATGAGCAGTTCTTC | CASSASGSPYNEQFF
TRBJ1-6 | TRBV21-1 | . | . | TGTGCCAGCAGCAAAGGGAGCCTCGGGGGTGGGCCTTCACCCCTCCACTTT | CASSKGSLGGGPSPLHF
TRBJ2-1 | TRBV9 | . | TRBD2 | TGTGCCAGCAAGGGACTAGCTACCAATGAGCAGTTCTTC | CASKGLATNEQFF
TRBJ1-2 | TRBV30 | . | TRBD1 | TGTGCCTGGACCGACCCTGGACAGGGATCGGATGGCTACACCTTC | CAWTDPGQGSDGYTF
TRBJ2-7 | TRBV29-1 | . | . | TGCAGCGTGGGGGGACGAGCAGCCGAGCAGTACTTC | CSVGGRAAEQYF
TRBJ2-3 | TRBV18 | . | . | TGTGCCAGCTCAGGGGGGGCTACAGATACGCAGTATTTT | CASSGGATDTQYF
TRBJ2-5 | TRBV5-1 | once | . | TGCGCCAGCAGCCTAGTCCTCCGGGAGACCCAGTACTTC | CASSLVLRETQYF
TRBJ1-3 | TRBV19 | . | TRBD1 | TGTGCCAGTAGCGACAGGGGATCCGGAAACACCATATATTTT | CASSDRGSGNTIYF
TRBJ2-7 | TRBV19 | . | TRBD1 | TGTGCCAGTAGTATCGTGGCAGGGGGCGTTTACGAGCAGTACTTC | CASSIVAGGVYEQYF
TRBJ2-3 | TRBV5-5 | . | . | TGTGCCAGCAGCTTCCGGGAGCAGTATTTT | CASSFREQYF
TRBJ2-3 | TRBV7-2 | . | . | TGTGCCAGCAGCCTAAACAAGGGGGCAGATACGCAGTATTTT | CASSLNKGADTQYF
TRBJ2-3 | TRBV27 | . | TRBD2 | TGTGCCAGCTCCCGGGACTATTCAAATACGCAGTATTTT | CASSRDYSNTQYF
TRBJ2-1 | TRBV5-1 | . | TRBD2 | TGCGCCAGCAGCCGACAGGGACGTAGCGGGAGCTACAATGAGCAGTTCTTC | CASSRQGRSGSYNEQFF
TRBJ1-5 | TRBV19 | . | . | TGTGCCAGTGCCGAGGTCTGGACGGGCAATCAGCCCCAGCATTTT | CASAEVWTGNQPQHF
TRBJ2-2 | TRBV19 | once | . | TGTGCCAGTAGCTACGGCGGGGCGAACACCGGGGAGCTGTTTTTT | CASSYGGANTGELFF
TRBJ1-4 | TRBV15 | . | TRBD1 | TGTGCCACCAGCAGAGGACAGGGTGAAAAACTGTTTTTT | CATSRGQGEKLFF
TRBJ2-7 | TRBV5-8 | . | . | TGTGCCAGCAGCGCTGCTGGCGGGCAGAGCCACGAGCAGTACTTC | CASSAAGGQSHEQYF
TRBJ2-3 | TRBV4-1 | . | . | TGCGCCAGCAGCCAAGGCAAAACAGGGTTCAGCGCAGATACGCAGTATTTT | CASSQGKTGFSADTQYF
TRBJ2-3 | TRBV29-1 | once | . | TGCAGCGCACCGGGCCCAGGGTCCACAGATACGCAGTATTTT | CSAPGPGSTDTQYF
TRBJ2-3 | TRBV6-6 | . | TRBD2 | TGTGCCAGCAGTTGGGGAGGGGTCCTTAGCACAGATACGCAGTATTTT | CASSWGGVLSTDTQYF
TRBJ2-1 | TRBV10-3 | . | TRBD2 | TGTGCCATCAGTGAGTCGCAACTAGCGGGAGAATCAAATGAGCAGTTCTTC | CAISESQLAGESNEQFF
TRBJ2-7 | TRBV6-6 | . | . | TGTGCCAGCAGTTACCAGGGAGGCGAGCAGTACTTC | CASSYQGGEQYF
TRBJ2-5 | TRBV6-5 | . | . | TGTGCCAGCAGACAACTAGAGACCCAGTACTTC | CASRQLETQYF
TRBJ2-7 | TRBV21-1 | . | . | TGTGCCAGCAGCTTAGGGGACAGGGCAACTACCTACGAGCAGTACTTC | CASSLGDRATTYEQYF
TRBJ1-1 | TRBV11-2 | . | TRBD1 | TGTGCCAGCAGCTTAGAACAGGGGACGAAGAACACTGAAGCTTTCTTT | CASSLEQGTKNTEAFF
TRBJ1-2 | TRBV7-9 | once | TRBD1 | TGTGCCAGCAGCTTACCGGGACAGGGGGCTTTTGGCTACACCTTC | CASSLPGQGAFGYTF
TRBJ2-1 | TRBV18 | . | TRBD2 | TGTGCCAGCTCACCCTCCTGGCGGGAGACTTACAATGAGCAGTTCTTC | CASSPSWRETYNEQFF
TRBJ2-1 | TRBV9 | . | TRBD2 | TGTGCCAGCAGCGTAGGGCGGGAGGCACAATCATACAATGAGCAGTTCTTC | CASSVGREAQSYNEQFF